The rows below give T cell receptor beta chains drawn from one sample of a study of identical twins. MiXCR was run by TCRdb on the 5' RACE reads, yielding one entry per CDR3 protein. The sample consists of some 660,000 distinct CDR3 sequences, 8.6% of them appearing once. This same sample was also part of a study on yellow fever vaccine responses in identical twins.

The specimen sequenced was PBMCs. Receptors were obtained from a woman younger than 30 in good health. The CDR3 runs from the conserved cysteine through the conserved F or W. The order of the fields is D gene, J gene, V gene, clone size, CDR3 protein, CDR3 DNA. A D gene is named only where the DNA matches it firmly. Size is stated for part of the rows, as once, few or many counts, or as a class when the clone is expanded.

>.|TRBJ2-7|TRBV5-6|few
CASSGLSGKKVDEQYF
TGTGCCAGCAGCGGCCTGAGCGGAAAGAAGGTCGACGAGCAGTACTTC
>TRBD2|TRBJ2-2|TRBV5-6|.
CASSFDAGGSGELFF
TGTGCCAGCAGCTTTGACGCGGGGGGCTCCGGGGAGCTGTTTTTT
>TRBD1|TRBJ1-2|TRBV4-3|.
CASSQVEQGAAGYTF
TGCGCCAGCAGCCAAGTCGAACAGGGGGCGGCTGGCTACACCTTC
>.|TRBJ2-2|TRBV24-1|.
CATSDLARPLNTGELFF
TGTGCCACCAGTGATTTGGCTCGGCCCTTGAACACCGGGGAGCTGTTTTTT
>TRBD1|TRBJ2-7|TRBV6-5|few
CASSYVQGHSYEQYF
TGTGCCAGCAGTTACGTACAGGGGCACTCCTACGAGCAGTACTTC
>.|TRBJ2-7|TRBV12-3/TRBV12-4|few
CASLRSGLSYEQYF
TGTGCCAGTCTCAGGAGCGGCCTCTCCTACGAGCAGTACTTC
>TRBD2|TRBJ2-7|TRBV11-2|.
CASSPGLAGIVYEQYF
TGTGCCAGCAGCCCGGGACTAGCGGGAATAGTCTACGAGCAGTACTTC
>.|TRBJ2-1|TRBV12-3/TRBV12-4|many
CASSLALFEEQFF
TGTGCCAGCAGTTTAGCGCTATTCGAGGAGCAGTTCTTC
>.|TRBJ2-7|TRBV29-1|many
CSGAVLGRTYEQYF
TGCAGCGGCGCTGTATTGGGCAGAACCTACGAGCAGTACTTC
>TRBD2|TRBJ2-1|TRBV28|few
CASSLSGGRDNDEQFF
TGTGCCAGCAGTTTATCGGGGGGGCGTGATAACGATGAGCAGTTCTTC
>.|TRBJ1-1|TRBV13|.
CASSLGSGRGAEAFF
TGTGCCAGCAGCTTAGGGTCAGGACGAGGGGCTGAAGCTTTCTTT
>TRBD2|TRBJ2-1|TRBV11-2|.
CASSQTSGSNISEQFF
TGTGCCAGCAGCCAGACTAGCGGGAGTAATATTTCTGAGCAGTTCTTC
>.|TRBJ2-7|TRBV7-2|few
CASSLIVEDYEQYF
TGTGCCAGCAGCTTAATCGTAGAGGACTACGAGCAGTACTTC
>.|TRBJ2-5|TRBV5-6|many
CASSLELRGGETQYF
TGTGCCAGCAGCTTGGAATTGAGGGGTGGAGAGACCCAGTACTTC
>TRBD1|TRBJ2-7|TRBV7-9|few
CASSFRAETGDYEQYF
TGTGCCAGCAGCTTCCGGGCGGAGACAGGGGACTACGAGCAGTACTTC
>TRBD2|TRBJ2-3|TRBV7-8|few
CASTDLPGLAGDEDTQYF
TGTGCCAGCACCGATTTACCCGGACTAGCGGGAGATGAGGATACGCAGTATTTT
>TRBD1|TRBJ2-5|TRBV7-9|.
CASSSSTGNTQETQYF
TGTGCCAGCAGCTCTTCGACAGGGAATACCCAAGAGACCCAGTACTTC
>TRBD1|TRBJ2-7|TRBV6-1|.
CASSQGTGITYEQYF
TGTGCCAGCAGCCAGGGGACAGGGATAACCTACGAGCAGTACTTC
>TRBD1|TRBJ2-2|TRBV20-1|few
CSAGDRVKTGELFF
TGCAGTGCGGGAGACAGGGTAAAGACCGGGGAGCTGTTTTTT
>.|TRBJ2-4|TRBV4-2|few
CASSREGLGAKNIQYF
TGTGCCAGCAGCCGTGAAGGGCTGGGGGCCAAAAACATTCAGTACTTC
>.|TRBJ2-7|TRBV5-1|.
CASSLANGSEQYF
TGCGCCAGCAGCTTGGCCAATGGATCCGAGCAGTACTTC
>TRBD1|TRBJ2-3|TRBV7-6|few
CASSLGQGRATDTQYF
TGTGCCAGCAGCTTAGGACAGGGTAGGGCCACAGATACGCAGTATTTT
>TRBD1|TRBJ1-1|TRBV12-3/TRBV12-4|many
CASSPPGQGREAFF
TGTGCCAGCAGTCCCCCGGGACAGGGACGGGAGGCTTTCTTT
>.|TRBJ2-7|TRBV27|few
CASSTGTEYYEQYF
TGTGCCAGTTCCACAGGGACGGAGTATTACGAGCAGTACTTC
>.|TRBJ2-1|TRBV7-8|few
CASSSPVITHGEQFF
TGTGCCAGCAGCTCACCAGTAATTACCCATGGTGAGCAGTTCTTC
>.|TRBJ2-1|TRBV20-1|.
CSASKVGKEFVVRNEQFF
TGCAGTGCTAGTAAGGTCGGAAAAGAGTTCGTCGTAAGGAATGAGCAGTTCTTC
>.|TRBJ2-4|TRBV20-1|few
CSARLPAKNIQYF
TGCAGTGCTCGCCTACCAGCCAAAAACATTCAGTACTTC
>.|TRBJ2-7|TRBV18|few
CASSPPGPEQYF
TGTGCCAGCTCACCACCGGGCCCCGAGCAGTACTTC
>TRBD2|TRBJ2-3|TRBV15|few
CATSRLAGWPDTQYF
TGTGCCACCAGCAGGCTAGCGGGATGGCCAGATACGCAGTATTTT
>TRBD2|TRBJ2-5|TRBV5-1|many
CASIRSGGETQYF
TGCGCCAGCATCCGCTCGGGAGGAGAGACCCAGTACTTC
>TRBD2|TRBJ2-1|TRBV7-9|.
CASSPQTSPYNEQFF
TGTGCCAGCAGCCCGCAGACTAGCCCCTACAATGAGCAGTTCTTC
>.|TRBJ2-7|TRBV20-1|few
CSARGAYEQYF
TGCAGTGCTAGGGGGGCCTACGAGCAGTACTTC
>TRBD1|TRBJ2-7|TRBV7-7|many
CASIPRDRKPYDYEQYF
TGTGCTAGCATTCCCCGGGACAGGAAACCTTACGACTACGAGCAGTACTTC
>.|TRBJ2-7|TRBV6-1|.
CASNSRDTTYEQYF
TGTGCCAGCAACAGCCGGGACACCACCTACGAGCAGTACTTC
>.|TRBJ2-1|TRBV5-1|few
CASSVDRSEQFF
TGCGCCAGCAGCGTAGACCGGAGTGAGCAGTTCTTC
>TRBD1|TRBJ2-7|TRBV27|many
CASSFSGQGIYEQYF
TGTGCCAGCAGTTTCTCGGGACAGGGAATTTACGAGCAGTACTTC
>TRBD2|TRBJ2-2|TRBV7-7|.
CASSLAAGGITGELFF
TGTGCTAGCAGCTTAGCAGCGGGAGGGATCACCGGGGAGCTGTTTTTT
>TRBD2|TRBJ2-1|TRBV19|.
CASSLLTSGRDNEQFF
TGTGCCAGTAGTCTGTTGACTAGCGGGAGAGACAATGAGCAGTTCTTC
>TRBD1|TRBJ2-1|TRBV4-3|few
CASSQTLRQGIAYNEQFF
TGCGCCAGCAGCCAAACCCTTAGACAGGGGATCGCCTACAATGAGCAGTTCTTC
>.|TRBJ1-2|TRBV7-2|.
CASSSPLGYGYTF
TGTGCCAGCAGCTCCCCCCTGGGCTATGGCTACACCTTC
>TRBD2|TRBJ2-3|TRBV11-2|.
CASRISLAGTDTQYF
TGTGCCAGCAGGATAAGCCTAGCGGGAACAGATACGCAGTATTTT
>TRBD1|TRBJ2-2|TRBV24-1|many
CATSDLKGQGFLHTGELFF
TGTGCCACCAGTGACCTTAAAGGACAGGGTTTTCTTCACACCGGGGAGCTGTTTTTT
>.|TRBJ1-4|TRBV14|few
CASSQEYMKNEKLFF
TGTGCCAGCAGCCAAGAGTACATGAAGAATGAAAAACTGTTTTTT
>TRBD1|TRBJ1-2|TRBV6-1|many
CASTATGGDGYTF
TGTGCCAGCACTGCGACAGGGGGGGACGGCTACACCTTC
>TRBD1|TRBJ2-3|TRBV6-4|few
CASSDGWGQSADTQYF
TGTGCCAGCAGTGACGGCTGGGGACAGAGTGCAGATACGCAGTATTTT
>.|TRBJ2-5|TRBV20-1|.
CSARDFLGELETQYF
TGCAGTGCTAGAGATTTCCTAGGGGAATTGGAGACCCAGTACTTC
>TRBD1|TRBJ2-7|TRBV6-1|many
CASLKTGQGGYEQYF
TGTGCCAGCCTCAAAACCGGACAGGGGGGCTACGAGCAGTACTTC
>.|TRBJ2-1|TRBV9|.
CASSVAVGGSYNEQFF
TGTGCCAGCAGCGTAGCCGTGGGGGGCTCCTACAATGAGCAGTTCTTC
>.|TRBJ2-5|TRBV5-1|few
CASSGGYAQETQYF
TGCGCCAGCAGTGGGGGATATGCTCAGGAGACCCAGTACTTC
>.|TRBJ2-7|TRBV7-9|few
CASSPRGGGSSYEQYF
TGTGCCAGCAGCCCAAGGGGGGGCGGGAGTTCTTACGAGCAGTACTTC
>TRBD1|TRBJ2-1|TRBV20-1|many
CSASRGSSYNEQFF
TGCAGTGCTAGCAGGGGGAGCTCCTACAATGAGCAGTTCTTC
>.|TRBJ2-3|TRBV20-1|few
CSARGYLVSDTQYF
TGCAGTGCTAGAGGCTACTTAGTATCAGATACGCAGTATTTT
>TRBD2|TRBJ2-1|TRBV10-3|few
CAIRTLAGAVGEQFF
TGTGCCATCAGAACCCTAGCGGGGGCCGTGGGGGAGCAGTTCTTC
>.|TRBJ1-1|TRBV9|.
CASSVGSSSRAEAFF
TGTGCCAGCAGCGTAGGAAGCAGCAGCAGAGCTGAAGCTTTCTTT
>.|TRBJ2-3|TRBV28|many
CASRNLDGASTDTQYF
TGTGCCAGCAGAAACCTGGACGGAGCTAGCACAGATACGCAGTATTTT
>TRBD2|TRBJ2-1|TRBV27|many
CASRLAGGQNEQFF
TGTGCCAGCCGACTAGCGGGGGGGCAGAATGAGCAGTTCTTC
>TRBD2|TRBJ2-2|TRBV29-1|many
CSARGLAGGPNTGELFF
TGCAGCGCTAGGGGACTAGCGGGAGGGCCCAACACCGGGGAGCTGTTTTTT
>TRBD1|TRBJ1-1|TRBV6-5|few
CASSYLRQGGPEAFF
TGTGCCAGCAGTTACCTCCGACAGGGAGGCCCTGAAGCTTTCTTT